These 15 T cell receptor beta chains share one sample of origin, sequenced in a study of identical twins. TCRdb re-analysed the 5' RACE reads in MiXCR, keeping a single row per CDR3 protein. Here the sample spans around 490,000 distinct CDR3 sequences, approximately 14% being singletons. This same sample was also part of a study on yellow fever vaccine responses in identical twins.

Sequenced material: CD4+ T cells sorted from blood. The receptors were sampled from a woman aged 18 to 35 in good health.

The table lists this clonotype with many counts. The DNA of the CDR3 is TGTGCCAGCAGTAGTAGCGGGAACTACGAGCAGTACTTC. Its translation: CASSSSGNYEQYF. This chain connects TRBV12-3 or TRBV12-4 to TRBJ2-7; 8 positions agree with TRBD2. J gave up 3 bases and V 5 bases, and 3 bases lay outside the gene matches. There are 13 residues in the CDR3.

This clonotype was seen only a few times. This chain links TRBV7-8 with TRBJ2-1; 7 nucleotides align to TRBD2. This CDR3 has 16 amino acids. J lost 8 bases, V lost 5 bases, and 15 bases had no gene match. Germline V lookup: CDR1 SGHVS, CDR2 FQNEAQ. CDR3 loop: CASSQRASGGVYEQFF. The CDR3 region has the DNA TGTGCCAGCAGCCAGAGGGCGTCGGGAGGCGTGTATGAGCAGTTCTTC.

This sequence joins TRBV7-3 and TRBJ1-3; D is unclear. CDR1 is SGHTA and CDR2 is FQGTGA in the germline V gene. The length of the CDR3 is 17 residues. V gave up 5 bases and J gave up 0 bases, with 17 bases separating them. The CDR3 DNA reads TGTGCCAGCAGCCAACCGGGGTCGTCGAGCTCTGGAAACACCATATATTTT. Protein product: CASSQPGSSSSGNTIYF. The complete variable domain, with remaining parts taken from reference TRBV7-3 and TRBJ1-3, reads GAGVSQTPSNKVTEKGKYVELRCDPISGHTALYWYRQSLGQGPEFLIYFQGTGAADDSGLPNDRFFAVRPEGSVSTLKIQRTERGDSAVYLCASSQPGSSSSGNTIYFGEGSWLTVV.

This clonotype was seen a handful of times. The V and J genes are TRBV4-2 and TRBJ2-1; TRBD1 might be the D (7 bases). The CDR3 has 14 residues. V was clipped by 6 bases and J by 7 bases, with 16 bases between them. Germline assignment: CDR1 LGHNA and CDR2 YNFKEQ. CDR3 region: CASRPGGPTNEQFF. Here the CDR3 DNA reads TGTGCCAGCAGACCAGGGGGGCCTACGAATGAGCAGTTCTTC.

This clonotype was seen more than once but under ten times. The V gene is TRBV29-1, the J gene TRBJ2-1; 8 nucleotides align to TRBD1. V was pared by 4 bases and J by 0 bases, with 5 bases of the junction left unmatched. Germline V gives CDR1 SQVTM, CDR2 ANQGSEA. The CDR3 spans 15 residues. In nucleotides, the CDR3 is TGCAGCGTTGGCCAGGGGGCGAGCTCCTACAATGAGCAGTTCTTC. Its protein product is CSVGQGASSYNEQFF.

The sample holds a few counts of this clonotype. V and J are TRBV25-1 and TRBJ1-4; the D gene is possibly TRBD1 (5 bases). V lost 0 bases and J lost 6, with 11 bases in between. The CDR3 has 15 amino acids. Per the germline V gene, CDR1 is MGHDK and CDR2 is SYGVNS. CDR3 in amino acids: CASSEYRGSDEKLFF. The CDR3 coding sequence is TGTGCCAGCAGTGAATATCGGGGGAGCGATGAAAAACTGTTTTTT. The full variable domain, its missing parts supplied by reference TRBV25-1 and TRBJ1-4, is EADIYQTPRYLVIGTGKKITLECSQTMGHDKMYWYQQDPGMELHLIHYSYGVNSTEKGDLSSESTVSRIRTEHFPLTLESARPSHTSQYLCASSEYRGSDEKLFFGSGTQLSVL.

In this sample, this clonotype turned up a few times. In nucleotides, the CDR3 is TGTGCCAGCAGCGGGACGGCTGCATACGAGCAGTACTTC. It translates to CASSGTAAYEQYF. The chain has TRBV6-1 and TRBJ2-7; D possibly uses TRBD1 or TRBD2 (5 bases each). Germline CDR1 is MNHNS and CDR2 is SASEGT. Trimming removed 6 bases at V and 4 bases at J, with 13 bases between. The CDR3 runs to 13 residues.

This chain joins TRBV30 and TRBJ2-4; 10 nucleotides align to TRBD1. Looked up from germline, CDR1 is GTSNPN and CDR2 is SVGIG (reference sequence). The J segment lost 5 bases and the V segment lost 8 bases, leaving 6 bases of the junction unmatched. CDR3 length equals 13 residues. Here the CDR3 reads CAGTGTGENIQYF. DNA of the CDR3: TGTGCCGGAACCGGGACAGGGGAAAACATTCAGTACTTC.

This clonotype turned up a few times. CDR3 bases: TGTGCCAGCTCCGCGGCGAAAGCCCTCACCGGGGAGCTGTTTTTT. Protein product: CASSAAKALTGELFF. The chain joins TRBV7-2 to TRBJ2-2; D ambiguous. The V gene lost 8 bases and the J gene lost 4 bases, with 17 bases spanning the gap. This CDR3 spans 15 amino acids. The germline V gene has CDR1 SGHTA and CDR2 FQGNSA.

This clonotype was seen only a few times. V is TRBV9 and J is TRBJ2-1, with 7 nucleotides matching TRBD2. The CDR3 covers 14 residues. V dropped 4 bases and J dropped 7; count of bases not matched to a gene: 8. Germline values: CDR1 SGDLS, CDR2 YYNGEE. The CDR3 region has the DNA TGTGCCAGCAGCTCCCCCCTCGGGGGGAATGAGCAGTTCTTC. This translates into CASSSPLGGNEQFF.

This clonotype was observed a few times. V gene TRBV20-1 combines with J gene TRBJ1-5; D gene uncertain. With 6 bases removed from V and 0 bases from J, the gap between germline ends came to 12 bases. Germline V lookup: CDR1 DFQATT, CDR2 SNEGSKA (reference sequence). The CDR3 extends over 14 amino acids. CDR3 bases: TGCAGTGCCATCAGTGGGGATAGCAATCAGCCCCAGCATTTT. Protein: CSAISGDSNQPQHF.

The genes are TRBV6-1 and TRBJ1-1; D is uncertain. V dropped 6 bases and J dropped 6 bases, with 17 bases sitting between them. The CDR3 totals 14 residues. The V gene's germline CDR1 is MNHNS and CDR2 SASEGT. CDR3: CASSKPRKPPEAFF. The CDR3 DNA reads TGTGCCAGCAGCAAGCCCCGGAAGCCGCCTGAAGCTTTCTTT.

This clonotype was seen a few times. This chain uses TRBV6-2 or TRBV6-3 with TRBJ2-7; 9 bases are a match to TRBD2. V shed 6 bases, J shed 6 bases, and the junction held 6 bases outside the gene matches. This CDR3 comprises 13 residues. Looked up from germline, CDR1 is MNHEY and CDR2 is SVGEGT. The CDR3 coding sequence is TGTGCCAGCAGCGGACTAGCGATCTTCGAGCAGTACTTC. Its translation is CASSGLAIFEQYF.

V gene TRBV20-1 combines with J gene TRBJ2-4, with TRBD2 matching over 11 bases. The CDR3 extends over 16 amino acids. Trimming cost V 2 bases and J 6 bases; bases outside gene matches: 9. Germline V gene lookup returns CDR1 DFQATT and CDR2 SNEGSKA (reference sequence). CDR3 sequence reads: CSARSLAGGTRNIQYF. CDR3 in DNA: TGCAGTGCTAGATCGCTAGCGGGGGGCACCAGAAACATTCAGTACTTC.

This chain connects TRBV29-1 to TRBJ2-4; 9 bases match TRBD1. This CDR3 has 13 residues. Germline trimming cut 6 bases from V and 9 bases from J; bases unmatched to any gene: 9. From germline, CDR1 is SQVTM and CDR2 ANQGSEA. The DNA of the CDR3 is TGCAGCGTACTACAGGGGGCGCCGGGCATTCAGTACTTC. It is translated as CSVLQGAPGIQYF.